This T cell receptor (beta chain) was sequenced during a study of neurological immune-mediated disorders. TCRdb re-called the 5' RACE reads through MiXCR, storing one row per CDR3 protein. The table shows 25,000 to 35,000 distinct CDR3 sequences, with over 1.2% occurring only once. Trimming cost V 6 bases and J 9 bases; bases outside gene matches: 8. CDR3 length: 14 residues. Study results and caveats: When repertoires were grouped phylogenetically, those of 18 of 34 multiple sclerosis patients fell into one related-CDR3 cluster, a possible signature. Subjects shared no identical expanded-clone CDR3 amino acid sequences, suggesting private TCR-beta repertoires in all groups.

This clonotype was recorded at least ten times. Its target is not known. Sequenced sample: PBMCs. The chain has TRBV12-3 or TRBV12-4 and TRBJ1-6, with TRBD1 identical over 7 bases. This receptor was taken from a woman aged 25-40 years with multiple sclerosis. The CDR3 nucleotides read TGTGCCAGCAGACTCCAGGGGGGAGGTTCACCCCTCCACTTT. The encoded protein is CASRLQGGGSPLHF.